These 32 T cell receptor beta chains share one sample of origin, sequenced in a study of Graves' ophthalmopathy and Graves' hyperthyroidism. Amplifying from RNA transcripts, the study obtained TCR beta CDR3 regions. HTBI primers primed a first-round RT-PCR, and a second-round multiplex PCR followed. MiXCR was run by TCRdb on the multiplex PCR reads, yielding one entry per CDR3 protein. The sample carries roughly 400,000 distinct CDR3 sequences, around 17% recorded once. The material sequenced was peripheral blood. The origin of the receptors is a woman aged 18-29 years with Graves' ophthalmopathy.

This clonotype was found many times. The chain couples TRBV4-3 to TRBJ1-1; D perhaps matches TRBD1 (5 bases). Trimming took 1 base from V and 6 from J, leaving 12 bases between them. The CDR3 runs 14 residues. Germline V gene lookup returns CDR1 LGHNA and CDR2 YSLEER. The CDR3 spells CASSQVGAVAEAFF. The CDR3 coding sequence is TGCGCCAGCAGCCAAGTTGGGGCAGTGGCTGAAGCTTTCTTT.

The rearrangement joins TRBV7-9 to TRBJ2-5; 7 bases match TRBD2. The germline CDR1 and CDR2 sequences are SEHNR and FQNEAQ (reference sequence). This CDR3 comprises 14 residues. J gave up 5 bases and V 5 bases, and 8 bases lay outside the gene matches. CDR3 sequence reads: CASSRSGNGETQYF. The CDR3 DNA sequence: TGTGCCAGCAGCCGCAGCGGGAATGGGGAGACCCAGTACTTC.

Ten or more counts support this clonotype. This chain connects TRBV7-9 to TRBJ2-7; D is possibly TRBD2 (6 bases). CDR1 and CDR2 from the germline V gene are SEHNR and FQNEAQ (reference sequence). The ends were cut back, 1 base at V and 6 bases at J, with 10 bases in the middle. This CDR3 spans 13 amino acids. CDR3 loop: CASSLGREGEQYF. The CDR3 DNA reads as TGTGCCAGCAGCTTAGGGCGGGAAGGCGAGCAGTACTTC.

This clonotype was counted at least ten times. This chain links TRBV28 with TRBJ1-1; 9 bases align to TRBD1. The germline V gene has CDR1 MDHEN and CDR2 SYDVKM. The CDR3 is made up of 15 amino acids. The trim removed 10 bases at V and 1 base at J, leaving 10 bases unmatched. The DNA for the CDR3 is TGTGCCACTCGACTAACAGGGGGCAGGAACACTGAAGCTTTCTTT. It encodes CATRLTGGRNTEAFF.

As regards this clonotype: A read error may explain this, as a much larger clone is one base away. V usage is TRBV6-1 and J usage is TRBJ2-2; 11 bases line up with TRBD2. Germline CDR1 reads MNHNS; CDR2 reads SASEGT. The CDR3 is 17 amino acids. The CDR3 reads CASSPGTSGGSAGELVF. In DNA, the CDR3 is TGTGCCAGCAGCCCGGGGACTAGCGGCGGCTCTGCCGGGGAGCTGGTTTTT.

This clonotype was seen many times. This chain joins TRBV28 and TRBJ2-5; 8 nucleotides line up with TRBD2. Germline CDR1 and CDR2: MDHEN and SYDVKM. J gave up 2 bases and V 6 bases, and 14 bases lay outside the gene matches. CDR3 length equals 17 residues. The CDR3 DNA reads as TGTGCCAGCAGCTATGGCGGGGGGAGTTTGGGGCAAGAGACCCAGTACTTC. It is translated as CASSYGGGSLGQETQYF. The whole variable domain, remainder taken from reference TRBV28 and TRBJ2-5, is DVKVTQSSRYLVKRTGEKVFLECVQDMDHENMFWYRQDPGLGLRLIYFSYDVKMKEKGDIPEGYSVSREKKERFSLILESASTNQTSMYLCASSYGGGSLGQETQYFGPGTRLLVL.

The chain uses TRBV27 and TRBJ2-7; possibly TRBD1 for D (6 bases). Germline-derived CDR1 and CDR2 are MNHEY and SMNVEV (reference sequence). The CDR3 loop spans 17 amino acids. V lost 1 base and J lost 4, with 20 bases in between. The chain's CDR3 is CASSLYFGAGERYEQYF. The CDR3, as DNA: TGTGCCAGCAGTTTATATTTCGGGGCAGGGGAGAGATACGAGCAGTACTTC.

The sample holds many counts of this clonotype. The V call is TRBV2, the J call TRBJ2-2; tentative D call: TRBD2 (6 bases). The germline V gene encodes CDR1 SNHLY and CDR2 FYNNEI. V was pared by 7 bases and J by 1 base, with 13 bases between. This CDR3 region has 15 residues. CDR3 sequence: CASNNQGGNTGELFF. DNA for the CDR3: TGTGCCAGCAACAACCAGGGAGGGAACACCGGGGAGCTGTTTTTT. Complete variable domain (other parts from reference TRBV2 and TRBJ2-2): EPEVTQTPSHQVTQMGQEVILRCVPISNHLYFYWYRQILGQKVEFLVSFYNNEISEKSEIFDDQFSVERPDGSNFTLKIRSTKLEDSAMYFCASNNQGGNTGELFFGEGSRLTVL.

Judged by abundance, this clonotype is medium-sized. The gene calls are TRBV20-1 and TRBJ1-6; D is perhaps TRBD1 (5 bases). V was shortened by 3 bases and J by 7 bases, with 13 bases between the two germline ends. The CDR3 covers 14 residues. CDR1 is DFQATT, CDR2 SNEGSKA, per germline (reference sequence). This chain's CDR3 is CSARRTQGNSPLHF. The CDR3, as DNA: TGCAGTGCTAGGAGGACGCAGGGCAATTCACCCCTCCACTTT.

This clonotype was recorded at least ten times. The chain couples TRBV20-1 to TRBJ2-7; D is unclear. This CDR3 spans 15 amino acids. The V and J ends lost 0 bases and 0 bases respectively, with 12 bases between them. CDR1 and CDR2 from the germline V gene are DFQATT and SNEGSKA (reference sequence). CDR3 region: CSARDRGTYSYEQYF. CDR3 in DNA: TGCAGTGCTAGAGATCGTGGCACATACTCCTACGAGCAGTACTTC.

This clonotype was seen many times. The V call is TRBV9, the J call TRBJ1-1, with D unclear. The CDR3 is 16 residues long. V lost 4 bases and J lost 4, with 20 bases in between. Germline V lookup: CDR1 SGDLS, CDR2 YYNGEE. The CDR3 region is CASSLGGVVGGTEAFF. DNA for the CDR3: TGTGCCAGCAGCTTGGGCGGGGTGGTAGGCGGCACTGAAGCTTTCTTT.

V is TRBV7-9 and J is TRBJ2-7; 10 bases line up with TRBD1. Germline V gene lookup returns CDR1 SEHNR and CDR2 FQNEAQ (reference sequence). Losses at the gene ends were 7 bases for V and 9 bases for J; bases not matched to a gene: 12. There are 14 residues in the CDR3. The CDR3 nucleotides read TGTGCCAGCACCCCGGGACAGGGGTACGGAGGGCAGTACTTC. Amino acid sequence: CASTPGQGYGGQYF.

This clonotype was seen many times. The gene calls are TRBV6-2 or TRBV6-3 and TRBJ2-5, with D possibly matching TRBD2 (6 bases). The CDR3 spans 13 residues. Germline assignment: CDR1 MNHEY and CDR2 SVGEGT. Trimming took 7 bases from V and 2 from J, leaving 11 bases between them. The CDR3 nucleotides are TGTGCCAGCACAAGACTAGTTCAAGAGACCCAGTACTTC. Translating gives CASTRLVQETQYF.

The chain couples TRBV7-2 to TRBJ2-7, with D perhaps TRBD1 (6 bases). The V gene lost 3 bases and the J gene lost 0 bases, with 12 bases spanning the gap. Germline assignment: CDR1 SGHTA and CDR2 FQGNSA. This CDR3 has 15 amino acids. In nucleotides, the CDR3 is TGTGCCAGCAGCTTCATGACAGGCAGCTCCTACGAGCAGTACTTC. Translating it yields CASSFMTGSSYEQYF.

This clonotype was picked up many times. J is TRBJ1-5 and V is TRBV19; D possibly corresponds to TRBD1 (6 bases). The germline V and J ends were trimmed by 0 bases and 4 bases, with 7 bases remaining between them. Germline V CDR1 and CDR2: LNHDA, SQIVND (reference sequence). The CDR3 length is 14 residues. The CDR3 sequence: CASSIDTGNQPQHF. DNA of the CDR3: TGTGCCAGTAGTATAGATACAGGGAATCAGCCCCAGCATTTT.

This clonotype was seen many times. The chain couples TRBV5-1 to TRBJ2-2; D is possibly TRBD2 (6 bases). Germline V lookup: CDR1 SGHRS, CDR2 YFSETQ. Trimming cost V 0 bases and J 4 bases, with 13 bases left between them. CDR3 length: 16 amino acids. Here the CDR3 reads CASSLDDGRSTGELFF. The DNA for the CDR3 is TGCGCCAGCAGCTTGGACGACGGGAGATCCACCGGGGAGCTGTTTTTT.

This rearrangement joins TRBV6-1 to TRBJ2-7; 10 bases are shared with TRBD1. This CDR3 has 13 residues. Looked up from germline, CDR1 is MNHNS and CDR2 is SASEGT. Unmatched junction bases numbered 5, after V lost 8 bases and J lost 4 bases. CDR3 nucleotide sequence: TGTGCCAGCTGCCGGGACAGGGGATACGAGCAGTACTTC. This translates into CASCRDRGYEQYF.

This clonotype was recorded at least ten times. The J gene is TRBJ2-7, the V gene TRBV2, with 10 positions matching TRBD2. The length of the CDR3 is 15 residues. Germline CDR1 SNHLY, CDR2 FYNNEI. J gave up 6 bases and V 6 bases, and 11 bases lay outside the gene matches. The CDR3 spells CASRSTLAGAGEQYF. The CDR3 bases are TGTGCCAGCAGGTCAACTCTAGCGGGAGCCGGCGAGCAGTACTTC.

This clonotype was detected many times. This CDR3 reads CSARDWRQGRNTEAFF. In nucleotides, the CDR3 is TGCAGTGCTAGAGATTGGCGACAGGGACGGAACACTGAAGCTTTCTTT. This rearrangement joins TRBV20-1 to TRBJ1-1; TRBD1 matches 7 bases. The J segment lost 1 base and the V segment lost 0 bases, leaving 8 bases of the junction unmatched. In germline, CDR1 is DFQATT, CDR2 SNEGSKA (reference sequence). The CDR3 loop spans 16 amino acids.

The chain couples TRBV6-2 or TRBV6-3 to TRBJ1-1, with 7 bases that match TRBD1. V was pared by 9 bases and J by 5 bases, with 9 bases of the junction left unmatched. Germline CDR1 reads MNHEY; CDR2 reads SVGEGT. The CDR3 totals 13 residues. CDR3 sequence (DNA): TGTGCCAGTACTAGGGACAGTCTGACTGAAGCTTTCTTT. It specifies CASTRDSLTEAFF.

This clonotype was found many times. This chain uses TRBV30 with TRBJ1-6; a weak D match, TRBD1 (5 bases). The CDR3 is 11 residues long. V lost 1 base, J lost 10 bases, and 5 bases lay in between. Germline V gene sequence: CDR1 GTSNPN, CDR2 SVGIG (reference sequence). The DNA for the CDR3 is TGTGCCTGGAGTGGGGGGTCACCCCTCCACTTT. Its translation: CAWSGGSPLHF.

At least ten counts were recorded for this clonotype. The chain couples TRBV20-1 to TRBJ2-5; TRBD2 is a possible D gene (6 bases). V was cut by 1 base and J by 0 bases, with 21 bases left in between. CDR1 DFQATT and CDR2 SNEGSKA come from the germline V gene (reference sequence). The CDR3 runs to 18 residues. CDR3 residues: CSARGVDGRDWYQETQYF. In DNA form, the CDR3 reads TGCAGTGCTAGAGGAGTCGATGGGCGGGATTGGTACCAAGAGACCCAGTACTTC.

There are many counts of this clonotype. The rearrangement uses TRBV28 and TRBJ1-2; D is possibly TRBD1 (5 bases). Germline V gene lookup returns CDR1 MDHEN and CDR2 SYDVKM. Deletions cut 4 bases from V and 4 bases from J, with 16 bases between. The CDR3 runs to 15 residues. In DNA, the CDR3 is TGTGCCAGCAGTTCCTCCCTGGCAGGGACCTATGGCTACACCTTC. Translated: CASSSSLAGTYGYTF.

The V gene is TRBV19, the J gene TRBJ1-1, with D possibly matching TRBD1 (6 bases). Trimming stripped 3 bases from V and 4 bases from J, with 12 bases between. This CDR3 comprises 14 residues. Germline CDR1 LNHDA, CDR2 SQIVND (reference sequence). DNA of the CDR3: TGTGCCAGTAGTATGGGACATCTAAGCACTGAAGCTTTCTTT. Its translation: CASSMGHLSTEAFF.

This chain links TRBV6-2 or TRBV6-3 with TRBJ1-1, with 8 bases that match TRBD1. Germline values: CDR1 MNHEY, CDR2 SVGEGT. The CDR3 covers 14 residues. V was pared by 5 bases and J by 11 bases, with 13 bases of the junction left unmatched. CDR3 residues: CASSAVGTGPEAFF. CDR3 DNA sequence: TGTGCCAGCAGTGCCGTCGGGACAGGCCCCGAGGCTTTCTTT.

There are many counts of this clonotype. The V and J genes are TRBV7-2 and TRBJ2-5; possibly TRBD2 for D (7 bases). The germline CDR1 and CDR2 sequences are SGHTA and FQGNSA. The CDR3 covers 16 residues. The V gene lost 0 bases and the J gene lost 3 bases, with 14 bases spanning the gap. The CDR3 sequence is CASSLATGLVKETQYF. The CDR3 DNA reads as TGTGCCAGCAGCTTAGCGACAGGACTAGTGAAAGAGACCCAGTACTTC.

This clonotype was recorded at least ten times. The chain is built from TRBV6-1 and TRBJ2-5; D call uncertain. Germline V gene lookup returns CDR1 MNHNS and CDR2 SASEGT. With 10 bases removed from V and 4 bases from J, the gap between germline ends came to 13 bases. The CDR3 totals 12 residues. For the CDR3, the DNA is TGTGCCACCCGCCGAGCGAGAGAGACCCAGTACTTC. Its translation is CATRRARETQYF.

This clonotype was counted many times. The V gene is TRBV28, the J gene TRBJ2-2; 7 nucleotides agree with TRBD2. The CDR3 loop spans 20 amino acids. V lost 3 bases, J lost 0 bases, and 16 bases stayed unmatched. The germline CDR1 and CDR2 sequences are MDHEN and SYDVKM. CDR3 in DNA: TGTGCCAGCAGTTTCCCGGGCAGGGAGATTAGCGGGTCGAACACCGGGGAGCTGTTTTTT. Translated, it gives CASSFPGREISGSNTGELFF.

This clonotype has ten or more counts. The chain links TRBV6-1 to TRBJ1-5, with a possible D match to TRBD1 (5 bases). The CDR3 is 12 residues long. Between the trimmed V and J ends, which lost 11 bases and 2 bases, there was a span of 10 bases. Germline V CDR1 and CDR2: MNHNS, SASEGT. The CDR3: CAGGTRNQPQHF. The CDR3 nucleotides are TGTGCCGGGGGGACGCGCAATCAGCCCCAGCATTTT.

Many counts were recorded for this clonotype. V and J are TRBV19 and TRBJ1-5, with D uncertain. With 10 bases removed from V and 0 bases from J, the gap between germline ends came to 28 bases. The CDR3 runs 19 residues. The germline V gene has CDR1 LNHDA and CDR2 SQIVND (reference sequence). CDR3 coding DNA: TGTGCCACTGCCCACCCCGGTGTCGGCATACTTTATAGCAATCAGCCCCAGCATTTT. It specifies CATAHPGVGILYSNQPQHF. Looking up the rest from reference TRBV19 and TRBJ1-5 gives the full variable domain: DGGITQSPKYLFRKEGQNVTLSCEQNLNHDAMYWYRQDPGQGLRLIYYSQIVNDFQKGDIAEGYSVSREKKESFPLTVTSAQKNPTAFYLCATAHPGVGILYSNQPQHFGDGTRLSIL.

This clonotype was detected only once. The chain joins TRBV7-3 to TRBJ1-2, with D unclear. The CDR3 consists of 13 residues. CDR1 is SGHTA and CDR2 is FQGTGA in the germline V gene. V was cut by 5 bases and J by 6 bases, with 13 bases left in between. The CDR3 spells CASSRYGEDGYTF. CDR3 DNA sequence: TGTGCCAGCAGCCGGTACGGGGAGGATGGCTACACCTTC. Using reference TRBV7-3 and TRBJ1-2 for the parts outside the CDR3, the full variable domain is GAGVSQTPSNKVTEKGKYVELRCDPISGHTALYWYRQSLGQGPEFLIYFQGTGAADDSGLPNDRFFAVRPEGSVSTLKIQRTERGDSAVYLCASSRYGEDGYTFGSGTRLTVV.

Many counts were recorded for this clonotype. The rearrangement uses TRBV27 and TRBJ2-7; D is perhaps TRBD2 (5 bases). CDR1 and CDR2 (germline): MNHEY, SMNVEV (reference sequence). Trimming removed 4 bases from V and 0 bases from J, with 13 bases in between. The CDR3 totals 15 residues. CDR3 DNA: TGTGCCAGCAGTTCGAATTCGGGGTCCTCCTACGAGCAGTACTTC. The encoded protein is CASSSNSGSSYEQYF.